This TCR beta chain comes out of a study of blood T cell repertoires in COVID-19. Study details: PBMCs, B-cell-depleted T cells, or T cells provided the cDNA or gDNA that made up the material.

Sequenced by immunoSEQ multiplex PCR; TCRdb stores in-frame clones only, minus some. The table records fewer than 600,000 clones, approximately 92% of them present only once. Enrolled during active infection, Seattle patients were then followed longitudinally. The source material was peripheral blood. The sequence was collected from a man aged 18-30 years with COVID-19, enrolled during active disease.

CDR3: CASSPFDRDGYTF. The CDR3, as DNA: TGTGCCAGCTCACCATTCGACAGGGATGGCTACACCTTC. The J gene is TRBJ1-2, the V gene TRBV18, with 7 bases lining up with TRBD1. J was trimmed by 6 bases and V by 2 bases; bases with no gene match: 3. CDR1 and CDR2 (germline): KGHSH, LQKENI. This CDR3 is built from 13 residues.